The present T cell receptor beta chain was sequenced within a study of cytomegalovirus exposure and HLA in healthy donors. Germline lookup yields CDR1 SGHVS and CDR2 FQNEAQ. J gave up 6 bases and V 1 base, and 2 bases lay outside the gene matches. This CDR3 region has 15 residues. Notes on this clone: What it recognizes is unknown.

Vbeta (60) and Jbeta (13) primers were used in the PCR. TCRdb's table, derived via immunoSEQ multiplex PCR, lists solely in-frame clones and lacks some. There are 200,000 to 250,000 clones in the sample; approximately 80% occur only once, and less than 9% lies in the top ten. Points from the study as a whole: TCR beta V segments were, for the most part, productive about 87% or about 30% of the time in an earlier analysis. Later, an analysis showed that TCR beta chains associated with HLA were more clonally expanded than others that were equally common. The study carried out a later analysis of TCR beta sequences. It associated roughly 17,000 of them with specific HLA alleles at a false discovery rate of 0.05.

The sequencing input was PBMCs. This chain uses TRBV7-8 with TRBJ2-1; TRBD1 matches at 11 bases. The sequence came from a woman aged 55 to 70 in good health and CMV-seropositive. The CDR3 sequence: CASSLGTGGFNEQFF. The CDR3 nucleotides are TGTGCCAGCAGCTTAGGGACAGGGGGCTTCAATGAGCAGTTCTTC.